Below are 30 T cell receptor beta chains sequenced from a single sample in a study of cytomegalovirus exposure and HLA in healthy donors. PCR employed 60 Vbeta and 13 Jbeta primers. Clones were read by immunoSEQ multiplex PCR, and TCRdb kept only the in-frame ones, dropping some. The sample includes more than 85,000 clones, nearly 70% of them seen just once. Sequencing was done on a sample of PBMCs. The receptors were sampled from a woman between 65 and 79 years old in good health and CMV-seropositive.

This chain joins TRBV30 and TRBJ2-5, with 9 bases that match TRBD1. CDR3 length: 14 amino acids. Unmatched junction bases numbered 6, after V lost 1 base and J lost 6 bases. CDR1 is GTSNPN and CDR2 is SVGIG in the germline V gene (reference sequence). The CDR3 DNA reads as TGTGCCTGGAGTGCCGGGACAGGGTTAAAGACCCAGTACTTC. Its protein is CAWSAGTGLKTQYF.

This clone was seen only a few times. The V call is TRBV6-5, the J call TRBJ1-1; D is ambiguous. The CDR3 extends over 13 amino acids. Germline CDR1 and CDR2: MNHEY and SVGAGI. The V and J ends lost 4 bases and 8 bases respectively, with 14 bases between them. CDR3 coding DNA: TGTGCCAGCAGTTCACTTTTGCCGGAGGAAGCTTTCTTT. Protein: CASSSLLPEEAFF.

The chain recombines TRBV7-9 with TRBJ1-1, with D unresolved. Germline assignment: CDR1 SEHNR and CDR2 FQNEAQ (reference sequence). V shed 2 bases and J shed 7 bases, with 17 bases lying between them. The CDR3 sequence is 15 residues long. The CDR3 sequence is CASSLLENPRGEAFF. The CDR3, as DNA: TGTGCCAGCAGCTTATTAGAGAACCCTCGTGGTGAAGCTTTCTTT.

The CDR3 DNA follows: TGTGCCAGCAGGGCTACAGGGAACTACGAGCAGTACTTC. This gives the protein CASRATGNYEQYF. The J gene is TRBJ2-7, the V gene TRBV6-1; D might be TRBD1 (6 bases). Per germline, CDR1 MNHNS and CDR2 SASEGT. V was clipped by 6 bases and J by 3 bases, with 12 bases between them. The CDR3 covers 13 residues.

The table lists this clone with a count of one. The V gene is TRBV29-1, the J gene TRBJ1-4; possibly TRBD1 for D (6 bases). The germline gives CDR1 SQVTM, CDR2 ANQGSEA. Trimming took 5 bases from V and 7 from J, leaving 14 bases between them. CDR3 length: 13 residues. The CDR3 DNA is TGCAGCGTTTTACAGGCCAGGGGTGAAAAACTGTTTTTT. It specifies CSVLQARGEKLFF.

This clone was counted between two and nine times. The V gene is TRBV5-8, the J gene TRBJ2-7; TRBD2 aligns across 7 bases. Germline CDR1 is SGHTS and CDR2 is YDEGEE. The CDR3 is 16 amino acids. V shed 4 bases, J shed 1 base, and the junction held 11 bases outside the gene matches. The CDR3 DNA follows: TGTGCCAGCAGCCGTCGAAGGGGAGCGGGGTCCTACGAGCAGTACTTC. This gives the protein CASSRRRGAGSYEQYF.

V is TRBV6-5 and J is TRBJ1-3, with D possibly matching TRBD1 (6 bases). V was clipped by 6 bases and J by 0 bases, with 12 bases between them. CDR3 size: 15 residues. Germline V gene sequence: CDR1 MNHEY, CDR2 SVGAGI. CDR3 loop: CASSSDRLSGNTIYF. The CDR3 nucleotides read TGTGCCAGCAGCTCCGACAGGCTCTCTGGAAACACCATATATTTT.

This rearrangement joins TRBV7-9 to TRBJ1-4, with D uncertain. Trimming removed 3 bases at V and 3 bases at J, with 8 bases between. Germline lookup yields CDR1 SEHNR and CDR2 FQNEAQ (reference sequence). The CDR3 is 14 residues long. This CDR3 is CASSFEGPNEKLFF. The CDR3, as DNA: TGTGCCAGCAGCTTTGAGGGCCCTAATGAAAAACTGTTTTTT. Based on the CDR3 plus reference TRBV7-9 and TRBJ1-4, the full variable domain is DTGVSQNPRHKITKRGQNVTFRCDPISEHNRLYWYRQTLGQGPEFLTYFQNEAQLEKSRLLSDRFSAERPKGSFSTLEIQRTEQGDSAMYLCASSFEGPNEKLFFGSGTQLSVL.

V is TRBV15 and J is TRBJ2-5, with 13 bases fitting TRBD2. This CDR3 has 16 residues. Germline assignment: CDR1 LNHNV and CDR2 YYDKDF (reference sequence). V gave up 7 bases and J gave up 4 bases; unmatched junction bases: 9. CDR3 nucleotide sequence: TGTGCCACCAAGGCCGGGACTAGCGGGGCAGGAGAGACCCAGTACTTC. Translation: CATKAGTSGAGETQYF. Drawing the rest from reference TRBV15 and TRBJ2-5, the complete variable domain is DAMVIQNPRYQVTQFGKPVTLSCSQTLNHNVMYWYQQKSSQAPKLLFHYYDKDFNNEADTPDNFQSRRPNTSFCFLDIRSPGLGDTAMYLCATKAGTSGAGETQYFGPGTRLLVL.

The rearrangement links TRBV6-5 to TRBJ1-1, with 10 bases aligning to TRBD1. J was trimmed by 4 bases and V by 6 bases; bases with no gene match: 8. The CDR3 loop spans 15 amino acids. CDR1 is MNHEY, CDR2 SVGAGI, per germline. For the CDR3, the DNA is TGTGCCAGCAGCAGACAGGGGGCGGGCGGCACTGAAGCTTTCTTT. As protein: CASSRQGAGGTEAFF.

This chain connects TRBV5-6 to TRBJ2-4; 10 nucleotides match TRBD2. Trimming took 1 base from V and 0 from J; bases not matched to a gene: 4. Germline V gene lookup returns CDR1 SGHDT and CDR2 YYEEEE. The CDR3 sequence is 17 residues long. CDR3 coding DNA: TGTGCCAGCAGCTTGACTAGCGGGACTCTAGCCAAAAACATTCAGTACTTC. This encodes CASSLTSGTLAKNIQYF.

This chain uses TRBV30 with TRBJ2-5; 10 bases map to TRBD2. The CDR3 runs to 14 residues. CDR1 and CDR2 from the germline V gene are GTSNPN and SVGIG (reference sequence). V gave up 3 bases and J gave up 4 bases; unmatched junction bases: 5. The chain's CDR3 is CAWRAGGPPETQYF. For the CDR3, the DNA is TGTGCCTGGAGAGCGGGGGGGCCTCCAGAGACCCAGTACTTC. Supplemented by reference TRBV30 and TRBJ2-5, the full variable domain reads SQTIHQWPATLVQPVGSPLSLECTVEGTSNPNLYWYRQAAGRGLQLLFYSVGIGQISSEVPQNLSASRPQDRQFILSSKKLLLSDSGFYLCAWRAGGPPETQYFGPGTRLLVL.

The chain links TRBV7-9 to TRBJ2-3; 14 bases map to TRBD2. Germline CDR1 is SEHNR and CDR2 is FQNEAQ (reference sequence). Trimming at V came to 2 bases and at J to 0 bases, leaving 7 bases not matched to a gene. CDR3 length: 19 amino acids. DNA of the CDR3: TGTGCCAGCAGCTTAACTAGACTAGCGGGGGGGCCCAGCACAGATACGCAGTATTTT. This encodes CASSLTRLAGGPSTDTQYF.

The chain combines TRBV28 with TRBJ1-3; a weak D match, TRBD1 (5 bases). The CDR3 is made up of 11 amino acids. V gave up 8 bases and J gave up 4 bases, with 6 bases separating them. The germline CDR1 and CDR2 sequences are MDHEN and SYDVKM. In DNA, the CDR3 is TGTGCCAGCCAGGGAGGAAACACCATATATTTT. The encoded protein is CASQGGNTIYF.

This clone came up a few times. The CDR3, as DNA: TGTGCCAGCAGTGGGCGCGGGTGGGACAGGGGCTACGAGCAGTACTTC. Amino acid sequence: CASSGRGWDRGYEQYF. The genes are TRBV2 and TRBJ2-7; 10 bases agree with TRBD1. The trim removed 4 bases at V and 3 bases at J, leaving 9 bases unmatched. Germline CDR1 reads SNHLY; CDR2 reads FYNNEI. This CDR3 has 16 residues. The whole variable domain, filled in from reference TRBV2 and TRBJ2-7, reads EPEVTQTPSHQVTQMGQEVILRCVPISNHLYFYWYRQILGQKVEFLVSFYNNEISEKSEIFDDQFSVERPDGSNFTLKIRSTKLEDSAMYFCASSGRGWDRGYEQYFGPGTRLTVT.

The chain links TRBV10-3 to TRBJ1-4; TRBD1 matches at 8 bases. The V gene end was trimmed by 7 bases and the J gene end by 2 bases; junction bases not matched to a gene: 3. The CDR3 runs 14 residues. Germline V gene lookup returns CDR1 ENHRY and CDR2 SYGVKD. The CDR3 bases are TGTGCCATCACCTCAGGGGGCACTAATGAAAAACTGTTTTTT. Translated: CAITSGGTNEKLFF.

The chain links TRBV25-1 to TRBJ1-2; the match to TRBD1 covers 7 bases. The J segment lost 7 bases and the V segment lost 5 bases, leaving 7 bases of the junction unmatched. The germline gives CDR1 MGHDK, CDR2 SYGVNS. The CDR3 totals 13 residues. CDR3: CASSPQGVSGYTF. The CDR3 nucleotides are TGTGCCAGCAGTCCCCAGGGGGTCTCTGGCTACACCTTC.

The count of this clone is one. The chain carries TRBV30 and TRBJ1-5, with D perhaps matching TRBD1 (5 bases). The ends were cut back, 1 base at V and 2 bases at J, with 6 bases in the middle. The CDR3 sequence is 13 residues long. CDR1 is GTSNPN and CDR2 is SVGIG in the germline V gene (reference sequence). The CDR3 bases are TGTGCCTGGAGTGAACAGGGCAATCAGCCCCAGCATTTT. Residues: CAWSEQGNQPQHF.

The chain couples TRBV6-5 to TRBJ2-2, with 10 bases aligning to TRBD1. The V gene's germline CDR1 is MNHEY and CDR2 SVGAGI. V dropped 6 bases and J dropped 7; count of bases not matched to a gene: 8. This CDR3 spans 15 amino acids. The CDR3 is CASRGTGARRGELFF. The CDR3 DNA reads as TGTGCCAGCAGAGGGACAGGGGCAAGACGCGGGGAGCTGTTTTTT.

The V gene is TRBV29-1, the J gene TRBJ2-4, with TRBD2 as a possible D gene (6 bases). The CDR3 has 13 residues. V was trimmed by 7 bases and J by 1 base, leaving 11 bases between them. Germline V CDR1 and CDR2: SQVTM, ANQGSEA. Written as DNA, the CDR3 is TGCAGCGGACTAGAATCGGCCAAAAACATTCAGTACTTC. Translation: CSGLESAKNIQYF.

The genes are TRBV18 and TRBJ2-7; 11 bases fit TRBD1. The V and J ends lost 2 bases and 9 bases, in that order; junction bases with no gene match: 0. The germline V gene has CDR1 KGHSH and CDR2 LQKENI. The CDR3 length is 12 residues. The CDR3 spells CASSPGQGAQYF. The CDR3 nucleotides read TGTGCCAGCTCACCAGGACAGGGGGCGCAGTACTTC.

This chain uses TRBV6-1 with TRBJ1-1; TRBD1 might be the D (6 bases). The CDR3 is made up of 11 amino acids. Deletions cut 11 bases from V and 1 base from J, with 8 bases between. Germline loops: CDR1 MNHNS, CDR2 SASEGT. The CDR3 reads CAGGANTEAFF. The CDR3 DNA reads TGTGCCGGGGGGGCGAACACTGAAGCTTTCTTT.

The V and J genes are TRBV6-1 and TRBJ1-6; the D gene is possibly TRBD1 (5 bases). CDR3 length: 13 amino acids. Germline CDR1 reads MNHNS; CDR2 reads SASEGT. Trimming took 8 bases from V and 10 from J, leaving 15 bases between them. The CDR3 coding sequence is TGTGCCAGCCTGACAGACGTTAGCTCACCCCTCCACTTT. Its protein is CASLTDVSSPLHF.

This sequence joins TRBV11-2 and TRBJ2-7; TRBD1 matches at 7 bases. V lost 6 bases to trimming and J lost 4 bases; unmatched junction nucleotides: 9. From germline, CDR1 is SGHAT and CDR2 FQNNGV. The CDR3 totals 14 residues. Here the CDR3 DNA reads TGTGCCAGCAGTCCACTACAGGGGCGGTACGAGCAGTACTTC. Amino acids: CASSPLQGRYEQYF. Variable domain in full (rest from reference TRBV11-2 and TRBJ2-7): EAGVAQSPRYKIIEKRQSVAFWCNPISGHATLYWYQQILGQGPKLLIQFQNNGVVDDSQLPKDRFSAERLKGVDSTLKIQPAKLEDSAVYLCASSPLQGRYEQYFGPGTRLTVT.

Written as DNA, the CDR3 is TGCGCCAGCAGCCTTTTACTGTCGGCTGAAGCTTTCTTT. Translating it yields CASSLLLSAEAFF. V is TRBV4-1 and J is TRBJ1-1; no definite D call. From germline, CDR1 is MGHRA and CDR2 YSYEKL. V was trimmed by 4 bases and J by 6 bases, leaving 12 bases between them. There are 13 residues in the CDR3.

This sequence joins TRBV5-1 and TRBJ2-6, with D possibly TRBD1 on 6 matching bases. Germline V gene lookup returns CDR1 SGHRS and CDR2 YFSETQ. CDR3 size: 19 residues. V shed 5 bases and J shed 0 bases, with 21 bases lying between them. This CDR3 reads CASRILPGQEVSGANVLTF. The CDR3 nucleotides read TGCGCCAGCAGAATTCTTCCGGGACAAGAAGTCTCTGGGGCCAACGTCCTGACTTTC.

The genes are TRBV6-5 and TRBJ2-7; 11 bases fit TRBD2. The ends lost 6 bases at V and 0 bases at J; junction bases unmatched: 4. The CDR3 contains 15 residues. The germline gives CDR1 MNHEY, CDR2 SVGAGI. CDR3 DNA sequence: TGTGCCAGCAGGCAAACTAGCGGGGGCTCCTACGAGCAGTACTTC. This sequence encodes CASRQTSGGSYEQYF.

In this sample, this clone turned up a few times. V usage is TRBV6-1 and J usage is TRBJ1-2; TRBD1 matches 12 bases. The trim removed 7 bases at V and 4 bases at J, leaving 7 bases unmatched. The CDR3 consists of 15 residues. Germline V CDR1 and CDR2: MNHNS, SASEGT. CDR3 loop: CASTSGQGAGYGYTF. The CDR3 region has the DNA TGTGCCAGCACCTCGGGACAGGGGGCCGGCTATGGCTACACCTTC.

This sequence joins TRBV5-5 and TRBJ2-3; 10 bases fit TRBD2. In germline, CDR1 is SGHKS, CDR2 YYEKEE (reference sequence). The CDR3 extends over 16 amino acids. Germline trimming cut 4 bases from V and 4 bases from J; bases unmatched to any gene: 9. CDR3 sequence: CASSTGLAPGADTQYF. In DNA form, the CDR3 reads TGTGCCAGCAGCACGGGACTAGCGCCCGGCGCAGATACGCAGTATTTT. The full variable domain, its missing parts supplied by reference TRBV5-5 and TRBJ2-3, is DAGVTQSPTHLIKTRGQQVTLRCSPISGHKSVSWYQQVLGQGPQFIFQYYEKEERGRGNFPDRFSARQFPNYSSELNVNALLLGDSALYLCASSTGLAPGADTQYFGPGTRLTVL.

In DNA, the CDR3 is TGTGCCAGCTTGAGGTATAATTCACCCCTCCACTTT. Its protein product is CASLRYNSPLHF. The chain couples TRBV2 to TRBJ1-6, with D unresolved. The CDR3 sequence is 12 residues long. V was cut by 8 bases and J by 4 bases, with 6 bases left in between. The germline V gene encodes CDR1 SNHLY and CDR2 FYNNEI.